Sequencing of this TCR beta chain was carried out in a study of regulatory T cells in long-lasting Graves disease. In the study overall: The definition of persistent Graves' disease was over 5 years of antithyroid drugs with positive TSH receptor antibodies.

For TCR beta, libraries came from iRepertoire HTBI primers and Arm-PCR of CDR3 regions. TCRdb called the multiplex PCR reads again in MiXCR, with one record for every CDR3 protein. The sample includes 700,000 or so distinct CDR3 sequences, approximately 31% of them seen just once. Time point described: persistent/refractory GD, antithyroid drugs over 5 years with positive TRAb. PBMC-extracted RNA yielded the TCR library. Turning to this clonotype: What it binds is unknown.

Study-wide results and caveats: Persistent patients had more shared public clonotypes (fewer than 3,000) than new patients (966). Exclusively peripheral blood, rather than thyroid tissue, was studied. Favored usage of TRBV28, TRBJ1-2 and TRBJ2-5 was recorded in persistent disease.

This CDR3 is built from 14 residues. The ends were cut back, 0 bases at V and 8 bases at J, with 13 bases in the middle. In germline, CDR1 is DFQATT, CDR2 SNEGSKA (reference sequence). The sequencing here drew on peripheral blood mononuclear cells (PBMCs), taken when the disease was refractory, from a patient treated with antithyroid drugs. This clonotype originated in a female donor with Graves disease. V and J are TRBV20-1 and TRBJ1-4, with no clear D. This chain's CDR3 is CSARDPMGSEKLFF. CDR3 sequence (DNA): TGCAGTGCTAGAGATCCCATGGGTTCAGAAAAACTGTTTTTT.